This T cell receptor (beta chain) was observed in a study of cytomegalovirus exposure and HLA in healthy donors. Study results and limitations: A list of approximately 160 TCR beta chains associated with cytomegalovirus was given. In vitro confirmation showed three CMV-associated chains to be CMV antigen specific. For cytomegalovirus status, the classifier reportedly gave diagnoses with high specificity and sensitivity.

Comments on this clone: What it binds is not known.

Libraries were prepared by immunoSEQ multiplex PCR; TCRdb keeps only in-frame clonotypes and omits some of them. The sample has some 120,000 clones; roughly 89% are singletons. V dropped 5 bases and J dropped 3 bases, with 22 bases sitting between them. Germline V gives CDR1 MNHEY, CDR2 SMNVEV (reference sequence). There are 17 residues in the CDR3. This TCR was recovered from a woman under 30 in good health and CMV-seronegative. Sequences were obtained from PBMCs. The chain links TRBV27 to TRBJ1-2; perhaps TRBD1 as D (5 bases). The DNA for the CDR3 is TGTGCCAGCAGTCGATCATCTTCAGGGTTTTCAGACTATGGCTACACCTTC. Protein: CASSRSSSGFSDYGYTF.